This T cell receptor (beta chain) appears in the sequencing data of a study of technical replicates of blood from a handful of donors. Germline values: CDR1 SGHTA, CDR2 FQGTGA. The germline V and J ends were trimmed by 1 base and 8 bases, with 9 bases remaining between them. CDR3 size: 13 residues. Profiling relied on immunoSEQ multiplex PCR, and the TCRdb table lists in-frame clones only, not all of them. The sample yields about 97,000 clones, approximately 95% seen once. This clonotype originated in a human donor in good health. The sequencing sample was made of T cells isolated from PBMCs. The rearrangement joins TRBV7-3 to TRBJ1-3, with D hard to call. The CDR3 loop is CASSLSLRDTIYF. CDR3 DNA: TGTGCCAGCAGCTTAAGCCTTAGAGACACCATATATTTT.